What follows is one T cell receptor (beta chain) and its context. Its antigen is currently unknown. The data were obtained in a study of shared clonotypes between healthy human individuals. Findings of the study overall: Naive subsets generally had larger estimated richness than memory subsets.

The CDR3 spans 17 residues. Germline V gives CDR1 SGHNT, CDR2 YYREEE (reference sequence). After removal of 4 bases from V and 5 bases from J, the junction contained 8 bases not matched to a gene. Those who donated, Caucasian adults without exception, all lived in Nashville, Tennessee. Sorted-subset replicate PCR reactions were performed with about 200 ng DNA, corresponding to tens of thousands of T cell genomes. TCRdb's copy holds only in-frame clones and misses some; the assay was immunoSEQ multiplex PCR. The sample shows about 380,000 clones, 90% to 98% of them seen only once. This rearrangement joins TRBV5-4 to TRBJ2-5; 16 bases are shared with TRBD2. The origin of this receptor is a man aged 25-40 years in good health. Sequencing used memory CD8+ T cells sorted from blood. Subset here: CD45RO+ cells pooled with CCR7-negative TemRA cells. In nucleotides, the CDR3 is TGTGCCAGCAGCACCGGGACTAGCGGGAGGGCGCGGGAGACCCAGTACTTC. This translates into CASSTGTSGRARETQYF.